The T cell receptor beta chain described here comes from a study of cytomegalovirus exposure and HLA in healthy donors. Regarding this clone: This sample also contains other DNA sequences that code for the same CDR3.

The primer mix had 60 Vbeta and 13 Jbeta primers. The data were produced by immunoSEQ multiplex PCR, yet TCRdb's version contains in-frame clones alone and is incomplete. The table has roughly 110,000 clones, 65% to 80% seen once. CDR3 length: 14 residues. Germline V lookup: CDR1 SNHLY, CDR2 FYNNEI. V lost 2 bases and J 0 bases, leaving 8 bases between the germline ends. Material: PBMCs. The source of this sequence is a woman between 50 and 59 years old in good health and CMV-seropositive. The chain couples TRBV2 to TRBJ2-7; TRBD1 is a possible D gene (5 bases). The CDR3 loop reads CASSEQGSSYEQYF. In nucleotides, the CDR3 is TGTGCCAGCAGTGAACAGGGCAGCTCCTACGAGCAGTACTTC.